This entry features one T cell receptor beta chain sequence. Distinct nucleotide sequences in the sample also encode this CDR3. The assay was immunoSEQ multiplex PCR, and TCRdb's table has in-frame clones only and misses some. The sample includes about 33,000 clones, 85% to 90% of them seen just once. This sample was taken from a study of T cells in narcolepsy. This CDR3 is 14 amino acids long. In germline, CDR1 is SGHRS, CDR2 YFSETQ. Trimming at V came to 4 bases and at J to 1 base, leaving 3 bases not matched to a gene. The sample consisted of CD45RA- memory CD4+ T cells from PBMCs. The origin of this receptor is a human donor with narcolepsy. V gene TRBV5-1 combines with J gene TRBJ1-1; TRBD1 agrees at 8 bases. CDR3 in DNA: TGCGCCAGCAGCGGCGGGACAGGGAACACTGAAGCTTTCTTT. Amino acids: CASSGGTGNTEAFF.